The entry below gives a single TCR beta chain sequence along with its context. This record comes from a study of shared clonotypes between healthy human individuals. As for the study in general: Two female and three male donors aged 18 to 49 were enrolled.

Sequencing was performed with immunoSEQ multiplex PCR; in TCRdb, only in-frame clones are kept and a portion is missing. Of millions of clones detected, about 95% appear once; the ten largest clones hold 1% to 1.3%. Naive CD8 populations comprised CD45RO-negative cells positively selected for CCR7, excluding terminally differentiated effector memory CD45RA+ cells. The sample consisted of naive CD8+ T cells sorted from blood. The sequence came from a man aged 18-30 years in good health.

CDR3: CAWSVGGAEQLVNYGYTF. CDR3 nucleotides: TGTGCCTGGAGTGTCGGAGGAGCTGAACAATTGGTTAACTATGGCTACACCTTC. This chain links TRBV30 with TRBJ1-2; D remains ambiguous. The CDR3 length is 18 residues. The germline V gene has CDR1 GTSNPN and CDR2 SVGIG (reference sequence). V was trimmed by 0 bases and J by 1 base, leaving 21 bases between them.